This T cell receptor (beta chain) was sequenced for a study of T-cell reconstitution after alpha-beta-depleted transplantation in children. Findings and caveats of the study: Newly produced T cells mostly provided counts and TCRbeta diversity after one year, as hyperexpanded clones declined. As was reported, about two months after transplant, alpha-beta T cells came from several hundred expanded graft clones. TCRbeta diversity was high at day 60 in some patients (a result of surviving recipient T cells and thymic progenitors).

This clonotype was observed a handful of times. Its antigen is unidentified. Germline-derived CDR1 and CDR2 are SGHRS and YFSETQ. The CDR3 has 16 residues. J gave up 9 bases and V 6 bases, and 17 bases lay outside the gene matches. The authors prepared the TCRbeta library with unique molecular identifiers. Using its own MiXCR run on the PCR reads, TCRdb lists one record per CDR3 protein. The sample shows around 440,000 distinct CDR3 sequences, 10% of them seen only once. This clonotype was sampled from a child aged 2 to 10 with inherited bone marrow failure, due to receive a stem cell transplant. This chain joins TRBV5-1 and TRBJ2-1; the match to TRBD2 covers 8 bases. Here the sequenced sample was PBMCs, taken before TCRalphabeta/CD19-depleted stem cell transplant. CDR3 amino acids: CASNPAGVPRSSEQFF. In nucleotides, the CDR3 is TGCGCCAGCAATCCAGCGGGAGTTCCGAGGTCCAGTGAGCAGTTCTTC.